This T cell receptor (beta chain) emerged from a study of T cell responses to AZD1222 COVID-19 vaccine. Study-level results: Repertoire collection took place solely once the T cell response had peaked.

After removal of 4 bases from V and 6 bases from J, the junction contained 12 bases not matched to a gene. The CDR3 is 15 amino acids. Germline values: CDR1 LNHNV, CDR2 YYDKDF (reference sequence). The repertoire was sequenced with immunoSEQ multiplex PCR; TCRdb's copy has only in-frame clones and lacks some. This sample has roughly 140,000 clones, with around nine tenths found just once. Details on this clone: Its antigen is undetermined.

The chain has TRBV15 and TRBJ2-7; TRBD2 agrees at 7 bases. The starting material was peripheral blood, obtained on day 0 of AZD1222 vaccination. This sequence was found in an adult in good health. The CDR3 sequence is CATSNGGRTVREQYF. Written as DNA, the CDR3 is TGTGCCACCAGCAACGGGGGGAGAACTGTTCGCGAGCAGTACTTC.